Here is one TCR beta chain with its context. Seattle-derived patients entered the study during active infection and were followed longitudinally. These data originate in a study of blood T cell repertoires in COVID-19. Study-level information: Acute-phase and convalescent COVID-19 samples originated in the United States, Italy and Spain.

V lost 7 bases to trimming and J lost 0 bases; unmatched junction nucleotides: 8. Germline CDR1 reads MDHEN; CDR2 reads SYDVKM. The CDR3 runs 15 residues. Sequenced by immunoSEQ multiplex PCR; TCRdb stores in-frame clones only, minus some. The profile covers 130,000 to 150,000 clones, with roughly 77% appearing a single time and 5% taken by the ten largest. The source material was peripheral blood. This rearrangement joins TRBV28 to TRBJ2-7; TRBD2 agrees at 8 bases. The receptor was derived from a woman between 65 and 79 years old with COVID-19, enrolled during active disease. The DNA for the CDR3 is TGTGCCAGCATGGGGGGACTAGTTGGCTCCTACGAGCAGTACTTC. Its protein is CASMGGLVGSYEQYF.